This T cell receptor beta chain stems from a study of cytomegalovirus exposure and HLA in healthy donors. This CDR3 region has 15 residues. V lost 5 bases to trimming and J lost 3 bases; unmatched junction nucleotides: 5. CDR1 KGHSH and CDR2 LQKENI come from the germline V gene. PCR primers comprised 60 Vbeta and 13 Jbeta primers. TCRdb's table, derived via immunoSEQ multiplex PCR, lists solely in-frame clones and lacks some. The sample contains 110,000 or so clones, around 86% of which appear only once. This clone was counted between two and nine times. The TCR comes from a man between 25 and 39 years old in good health and CMV-seropositive. The sample consisted of PBMCs. The chain joins TRBV18 to TRBJ2-1, with 9 bases identical to TRBD1. DNA of the CDR3: TGTGCCAGCTCATCTCCGGGACAGGGCTACAATGAGCAGTTCTTC. Its translation: CASSSPGQGYNEQFF.